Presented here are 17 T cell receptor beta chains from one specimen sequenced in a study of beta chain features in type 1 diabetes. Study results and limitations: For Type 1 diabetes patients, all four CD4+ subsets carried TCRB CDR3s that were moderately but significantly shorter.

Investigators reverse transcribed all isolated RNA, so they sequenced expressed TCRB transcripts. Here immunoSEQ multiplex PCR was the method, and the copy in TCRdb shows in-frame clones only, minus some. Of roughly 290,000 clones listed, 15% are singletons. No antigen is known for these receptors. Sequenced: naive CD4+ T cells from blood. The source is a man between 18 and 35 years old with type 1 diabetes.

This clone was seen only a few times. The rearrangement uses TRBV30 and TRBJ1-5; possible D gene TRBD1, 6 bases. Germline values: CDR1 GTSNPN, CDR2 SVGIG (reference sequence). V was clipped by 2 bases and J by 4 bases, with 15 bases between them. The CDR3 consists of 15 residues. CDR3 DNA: TGTGCCTGGAGTCACGGACAGATAGGGAATCAGCCCCAGCATTTT. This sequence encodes CAWSHGQIGNQPQHF.

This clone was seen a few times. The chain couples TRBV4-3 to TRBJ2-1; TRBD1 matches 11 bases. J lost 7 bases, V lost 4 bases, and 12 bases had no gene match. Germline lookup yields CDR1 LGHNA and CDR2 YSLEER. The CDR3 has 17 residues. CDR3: CASSRPGGTGGRNEQFF. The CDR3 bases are TGCGCCAGCAGCCGACCTGGCGGGACAGGGGGTAGAAATGAGCAGTTCTTC.

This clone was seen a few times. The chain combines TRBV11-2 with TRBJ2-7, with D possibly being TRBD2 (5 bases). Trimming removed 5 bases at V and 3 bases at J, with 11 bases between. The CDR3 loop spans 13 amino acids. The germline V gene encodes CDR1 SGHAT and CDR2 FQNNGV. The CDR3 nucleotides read TGTGCCAGCAGCCGAGAGGGTTACTACGAGCAGTACTTC. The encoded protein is CASSREGYYEQYF. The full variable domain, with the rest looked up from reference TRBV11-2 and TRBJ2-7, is EAGVAQSPRYKIIEKRQSVAFWCNPISGHATLYWYQQILGQGPKLLIQFQNNGVVDDSQLPKDRFSAERLKGVDSTLKIQPAKLEDSAVYLCASSREGYYEQYFGPGTRLTVT.

The CDR3 sequence: CASSHKRGGTYEQYF. The CDR3 coding sequence is TGTGCCAGCAGCCACAAGCGGGGGGGGACCTACGAGCAGTACTTC. The chain combines TRBV5-4 with TRBJ2-7; 10 bases match TRBD2. V shed 4 bases and J 2 bases; nucleotides not matched to a gene: 6. The CDR3 consists of 15 residues. CDR1 is SGHNT, CDR2 YYREEE, per germline (reference sequence).

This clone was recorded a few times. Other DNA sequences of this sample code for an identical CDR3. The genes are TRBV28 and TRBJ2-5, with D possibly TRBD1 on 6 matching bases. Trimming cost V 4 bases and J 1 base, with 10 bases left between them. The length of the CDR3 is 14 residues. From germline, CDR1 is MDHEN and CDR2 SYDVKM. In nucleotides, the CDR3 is TGTGCCAGCAGTTCGGGACAAAGCCAAGAGACCCAGTACTTC. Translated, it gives CASSSGQSQETQYF.

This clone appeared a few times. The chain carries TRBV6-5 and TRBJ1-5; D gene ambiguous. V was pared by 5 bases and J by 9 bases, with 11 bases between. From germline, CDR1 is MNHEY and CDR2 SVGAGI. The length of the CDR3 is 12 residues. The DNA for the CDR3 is TGTGCCAGCAGTCGTCCACTAGGGCCCCAGCATTTT. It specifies CASSRPLGPQHF.

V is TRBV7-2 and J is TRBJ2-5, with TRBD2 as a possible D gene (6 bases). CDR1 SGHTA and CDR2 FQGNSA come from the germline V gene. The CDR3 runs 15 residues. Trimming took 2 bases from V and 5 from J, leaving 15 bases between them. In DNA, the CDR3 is TGTGCCAGCAGCTTACCGGTAGGAGGGAGGGAGACCCAGTACTTC. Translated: CASSLPVGGRETQYF.

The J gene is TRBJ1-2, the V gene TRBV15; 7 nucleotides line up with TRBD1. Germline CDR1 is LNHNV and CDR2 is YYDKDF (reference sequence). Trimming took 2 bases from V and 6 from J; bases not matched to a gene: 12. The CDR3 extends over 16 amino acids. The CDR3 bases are TGTGCCACCAGCAGATCGACACAGGGGCGTTCTGATGGCTACACCTTC. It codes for CATSRSTQGRSDGYTF.

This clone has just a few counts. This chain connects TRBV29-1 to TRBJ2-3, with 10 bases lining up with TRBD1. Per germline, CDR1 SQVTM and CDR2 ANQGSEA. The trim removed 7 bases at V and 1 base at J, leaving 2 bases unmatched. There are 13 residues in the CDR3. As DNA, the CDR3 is TGCAGCGCCGGGACAGGGGGCACAGATACGCAGTATTTT. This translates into CSAGTGGTDTQYF.

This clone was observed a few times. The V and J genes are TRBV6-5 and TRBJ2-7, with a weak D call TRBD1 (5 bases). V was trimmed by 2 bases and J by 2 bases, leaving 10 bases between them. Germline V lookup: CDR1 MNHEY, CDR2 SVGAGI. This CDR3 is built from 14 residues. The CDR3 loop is CASSYRGWAYEQYF. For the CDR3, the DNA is TGTGCCAGCAGTTACAGGGGTTGGGCCTACGAGCAGTACTTC.

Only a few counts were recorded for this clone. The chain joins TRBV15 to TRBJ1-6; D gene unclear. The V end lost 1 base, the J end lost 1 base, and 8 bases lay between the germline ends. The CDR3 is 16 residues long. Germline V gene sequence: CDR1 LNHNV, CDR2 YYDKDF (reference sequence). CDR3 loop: CATSRVRVSYNSPLHF. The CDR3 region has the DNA TGTGCCACCAGCAGAGTCCGGGTATCCTATAATTCACCCCTCCACTTT.

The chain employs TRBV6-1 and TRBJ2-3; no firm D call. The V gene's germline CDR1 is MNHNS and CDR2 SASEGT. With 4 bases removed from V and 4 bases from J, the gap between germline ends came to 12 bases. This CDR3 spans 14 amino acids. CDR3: CASSASPGPDTQYF. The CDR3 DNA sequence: TGTGCCAGCAGTGCCTCACCAGGCCCAGATACGCAGTATTTT.

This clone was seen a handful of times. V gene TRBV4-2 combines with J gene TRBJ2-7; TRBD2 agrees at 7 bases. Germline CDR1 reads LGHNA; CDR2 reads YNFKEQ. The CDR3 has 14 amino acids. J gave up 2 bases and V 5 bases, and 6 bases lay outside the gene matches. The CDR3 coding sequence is TGTGCCAGCAGCTTGGGAGGGGCCGCCTACGAGCAGTACTTC. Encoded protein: CASSLGGAAYEQYF.

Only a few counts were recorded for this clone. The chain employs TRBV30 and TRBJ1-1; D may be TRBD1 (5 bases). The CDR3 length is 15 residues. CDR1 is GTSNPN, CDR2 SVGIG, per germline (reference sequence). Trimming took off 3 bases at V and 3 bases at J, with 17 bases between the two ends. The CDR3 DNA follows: TGTGCCTGGAGCGGGGACTCTCCCGGCCACACTGAAGCTTTCTTT. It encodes CAWSGDSPGHTEAFF.

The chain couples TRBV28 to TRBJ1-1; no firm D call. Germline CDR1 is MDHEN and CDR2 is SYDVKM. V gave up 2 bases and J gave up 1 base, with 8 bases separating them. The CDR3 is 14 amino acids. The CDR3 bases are TGTGCCAGCAGTTTAGCGACAAGGAACACTGAAGCTTTCTTT. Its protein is CASSLATRNTEAFF.

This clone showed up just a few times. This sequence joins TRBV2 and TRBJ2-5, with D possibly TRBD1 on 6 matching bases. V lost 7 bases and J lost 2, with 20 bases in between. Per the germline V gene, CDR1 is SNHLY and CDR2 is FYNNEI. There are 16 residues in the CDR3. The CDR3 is CASTPAPGHLQETQYF. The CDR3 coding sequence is TGTGCCAGCACCCCAGCGCCGGGACACCTTCAAGAGACCCAGTACTTC. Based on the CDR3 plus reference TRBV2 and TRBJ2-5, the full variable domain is EPEVTQTPSHQVTQMGQEVILRCVPISNHLYFYWYRQILGQKVEFLVSFYNNEISEKSEIFDDQFSVERPDGSNFTLKIRSTKLEDSAMYFCASTPAPGHLQETQYFGPGTRLLVL.

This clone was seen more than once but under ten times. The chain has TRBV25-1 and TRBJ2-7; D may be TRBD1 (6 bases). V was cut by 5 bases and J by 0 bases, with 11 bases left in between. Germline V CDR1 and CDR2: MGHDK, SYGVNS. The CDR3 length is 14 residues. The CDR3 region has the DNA TGTGCCAGCAGTTCTACAGGGTTCTCCTACGAGCAGTACTTC. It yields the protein CASSSTGFSYEQYF.